The TCR beta chain under discussion was sequenced for a study of chemoradiotherapy in HPV16-positive cancers. Looking at the study overall: Candidate HPV-specific clones and shared TCR motifs came from a couple of HPV16-positive patients.

As to this clone: The target antigen is unknown.

Sequenced by immunoSEQ multiplex PCR; TCRdb stores in-frame clones only, minus some. The sample consists of approximately 20,000 clones, more than 70% of them appearing once. V shed 5 bases and J shed 9 bases, with 20 bases lying between them. This CDR3 is built from 14 residues. Germline V lookup: CDR1 MNHEY, CDR2 SMNVEV (reference sequence). Study results and caveats: HPV-responsive T-cell expansion during chemoradiotherapy was linked to improved recurrence-free survival in HPV16-positive patients. HPV-specific T cells were functionally defined from only a couple of HPV16-positive patients. Candidate HPV-specific clones and E7-related TCR motifs grew in tumor during treatment.

The chain links TRBV27 to TRBJ2-7, with a possible D match to TRBD1 (6 bases). The sample here was blood, taken from a patient who underwent chemoradiotherapy. The source is a human donor with HPV-associated anogenital cancer. DNA for the CDR3: TGTGCCAGCAGTGCGGACAGAGGGTTTTTAGTGCAGTACTTC. Protein product: CASSADRGFLVQYF.